This record concerns one T cell receptor beta chain sequence. What it binds is not known. Investigators prepared the TCR beta libraries by applying iRepertoire HTBI primers and Arm-PCR of CDR3 regions. Original methodology: Overall, samples carried 62 TRBV and more than 13 TRBJ segments. TCRdb called the multiplex PCR reads again in MiXCR, with one record for every CDR3 protein. These V and J calls originate from TCRdb's pipeline instead of the authors' own analysis. The repertoire holds about 660,000 distinct CDR3 sequences, with 25% to 35% as singletons. The data are from a study of regulatory T cells in long-lasting Graves disease. Notes on the study in general: Only peripheral blood was studied, not thyroid tissue. Gene preferences differed: TRBV28, TRBJ1-2, TRBJ2-5 in persistent cases.

There are 13 residues in the CDR3. The germline CDR1 and CDR2 sequences are MGHDK and SYGVNS. The V segment lost 4 bases and the J segment 10 bases; nucleotides outside the gene matches: 9. As for time point: persistent/refractory GD, antithyroid drugs over 5 years with positive TRAb. TCR sequences were obtained from RNA taken from PBMCs. The sequences come from peripheral blood mononuclear cells (PBMCs), collected when the disease was refractory, from a patient treated with antithyroid drugs. The source of this sequence is a female donor with Graves disease. The chain combines TRBV25-1 with TRBJ1-1; 7 positions agree with TRBD1. The CDR3 DNA sequence: TGTGCCAGCAGTGCCGCCGGGACAGCCGGAGCTTTCTTT. Its translation: CASSAAGTAGAFF. The whole variable domain, remainder taken from reference TRBV25-1 and TRBJ1-1, is EADIYQTPRYLVIGTGKKITLECSQTMGHDKMYWYQQDPGMELHLIHYSYGVNSTEKGDLSSESTVSRIRTEHFPLTLESARPSHTSQYLCASSAAGTAGAFFGQGTRLTVV.